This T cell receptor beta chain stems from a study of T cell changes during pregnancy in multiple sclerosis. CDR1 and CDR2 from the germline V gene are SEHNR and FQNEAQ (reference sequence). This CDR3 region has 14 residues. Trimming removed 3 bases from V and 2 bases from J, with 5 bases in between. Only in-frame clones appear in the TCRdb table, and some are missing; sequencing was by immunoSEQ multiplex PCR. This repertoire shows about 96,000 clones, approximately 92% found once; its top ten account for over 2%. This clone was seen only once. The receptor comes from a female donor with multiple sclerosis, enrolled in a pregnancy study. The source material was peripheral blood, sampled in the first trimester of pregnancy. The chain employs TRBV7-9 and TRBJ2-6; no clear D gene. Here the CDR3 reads CASSFTAGANVLTF. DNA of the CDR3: TGTGCCAGCAGCTTTACAGCTGGGGCCAACGTCCTGACTTTC. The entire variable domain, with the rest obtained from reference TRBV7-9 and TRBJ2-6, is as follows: DTGVSQNPRHKITKRGQNVTFRCDPISEHNRLYWYRQTLGQGPEFLTYFQNEAQLEKSRLLSDRFSAERPKGSFSTLEIQRTEQGDSAMYLCASSFTAGANVLTFGAGSRLTVL.